This TCR beta chain was sequenced for a study of OX40 agonist ivuxolimab in advanced cancers. Study in general: Clinicians treated patients with ivuxolimab, an agonistic anti-OX40 (CD134) antibody. With a range of roughly 20 to 90, age averaged 60 years, and around 83% were male. Patients receiving dose escalation had hepatocellular carcinoma, melanoma, renal cell or head and neck cancer. Overall study findings and caveats: Expanded peripheral T-cell antigen specificity went undetermined.

Repertoires were generated with immunoSEQ multiplex PCR, while TCRdb's copy carries only in-frame clones and drops some. Among about 48,000 clones listed, about 89% were seen once. The ends were cut back, 0 bases at V and 1 base at J, with 13 bases in the middle. There are 17 residues in the CDR3. Concerning this clone: What it binds is not known.

This receptor was obtained from an adult with an advanced solid tumor such as melanoma, head and neck, liver or kidney cancer. The chain links TRBV5-3 to TRBJ2-2; D is undetermined. TRBV5-3 is identified as an open reading frame with a role that is uncertain. The sample in question was CD4+ or CD8+ T cells sorted from blood, obtained in a trial of the OX40 agonist ivuxolimab. The chain's CDR3 is CARSLGCGTLNTGELFF. CDR3 coding DNA: TGTGCCAGAAGCTTGGGTTGCGGAACTTTGAACACCGGGGAGCTGTTTTTT.